The 4 T cell receptor beta chains reported below all come from one sample, sequenced in a study of early T cells in non-severe SARS-CoV-2 infection. TCRdb ran MiXCR on the 5' RACE reads and lists one entry per CDR3 protein. The sample includes more than 55,000 distinct CDR3 sequences, around an eighth of them seen just once. Specimen: whole blood. The receptors come from an adult who was a healthcare worker with PCR-confirmed SARS-CoV-2 infection or an uninfected control (not recorded which).

V is TRBV28 and J is TRBJ2-7; D possibly uses TRBD1 or TRBD2 (6 bases each). The length of the CDR3 is 14 residues. V lost 7 bases, J lost 1 base, and 14 bases lay in between. Germline-derived CDR1 and CDR2 are MDHEN and SYDVKM. CDR3 residues: CASNRWGASYEQYF. CDR3 sequence (DNA): TGTGCCAGCAACCGCTGGGGGGCTTCCTACGAGCAGTACTTC.

This clonotype came up a few times. This chain links TRBV2 with TRBJ2-7; tentatively, D is TRBD1 (5 bases). V lost 6 bases, J lost 2 bases, and 14 bases lay in between. CDR1 and CDR2 from the germline V gene are SNHLY and FYNNEI. This CDR3 has 14 residues. This chain's CDR3 is CASRDTTQTYEQYF. CDR3 bases: TGTGCCAGCAGGGACACGACACAAACCTACGAGCAGTACTTC.

The genes are TRBV3-1 and TRBJ2-5; the D call may be TRBD1 or TRBD2 (5 bases each). V lost 8 bases and J lost 3, with 10 bases in between. CDR3 length equals 12 residues. Germline V gene data show CDR1 as LGHDT and CDR2 as YNNKEL (reference sequence). Here the CDR3 reads CASLGREETQYF. DNA of the CDR3: TGTGCCAGCTTGGGGCGGGAAGAGACCCAGTACTTC.

In this sample, this clonotype turned up a few times. The rearrangement links TRBV10-1 to TRBJ2-3; D is unresolved. The V end lost 3 bases, the J end lost 6 bases, and 7 bases lay between the germline ends. The CDR3 runs 12 residues. Germline V CDR1 and CDR2: WNHNN, SYGVQD (reference sequence). This CDR3 reads CASSDSVDTQYF. CDR3 bases: TGCGCCAGCAGTGATAGTGTGGATACGCAGTATTTT.